The TCR beta chain under discussion was sequenced for a study of cytomegalovirus exposure and HLA in healthy donors. The study's findings and limits: Rare TCR sequences predominated, though certain public TCRs were found in many donors. Reported performance of the classifier showed diagnosis of cytomegalovirus status with high specificity and sensitivity. In vitro assays verified that a few CMV-associated chains recognized CMV antigens specifically.

In the case of this clone: Its cognate antigen is unknown.

From the approximately 120-subject validation cohort, which was separate from the approximately 670-subject first cohort, the donors were drawn. V was clipped by 3 bases and J by 5 bases, with 13 bases between them. Germline CDR1 is PRHDT and CDR2 is FYEKMQ (reference sequence). The CDR3 loop spans 14 amino acids. The table came from immunoSEQ multiplex PCR; TCRdb's copy has only in-frame clones and leaves some out. Found here are some 250,000 clones, approximately 83% of them singletons; the top ten hold around 1.3%. J is TRBJ1-1 and V is TRBV13, with a possible D match to TRBD1 (6 bases). Sample: PBMCs. This sequence was found in a woman aged 30 to 39 in good health and CMV-seropositive. The CDR3 DNA is TGTGCCAGCAGCTTGGCAGGGGTTAATACTGAAGCTTTCTTT. As protein: CASSLAGVNTEAFF.